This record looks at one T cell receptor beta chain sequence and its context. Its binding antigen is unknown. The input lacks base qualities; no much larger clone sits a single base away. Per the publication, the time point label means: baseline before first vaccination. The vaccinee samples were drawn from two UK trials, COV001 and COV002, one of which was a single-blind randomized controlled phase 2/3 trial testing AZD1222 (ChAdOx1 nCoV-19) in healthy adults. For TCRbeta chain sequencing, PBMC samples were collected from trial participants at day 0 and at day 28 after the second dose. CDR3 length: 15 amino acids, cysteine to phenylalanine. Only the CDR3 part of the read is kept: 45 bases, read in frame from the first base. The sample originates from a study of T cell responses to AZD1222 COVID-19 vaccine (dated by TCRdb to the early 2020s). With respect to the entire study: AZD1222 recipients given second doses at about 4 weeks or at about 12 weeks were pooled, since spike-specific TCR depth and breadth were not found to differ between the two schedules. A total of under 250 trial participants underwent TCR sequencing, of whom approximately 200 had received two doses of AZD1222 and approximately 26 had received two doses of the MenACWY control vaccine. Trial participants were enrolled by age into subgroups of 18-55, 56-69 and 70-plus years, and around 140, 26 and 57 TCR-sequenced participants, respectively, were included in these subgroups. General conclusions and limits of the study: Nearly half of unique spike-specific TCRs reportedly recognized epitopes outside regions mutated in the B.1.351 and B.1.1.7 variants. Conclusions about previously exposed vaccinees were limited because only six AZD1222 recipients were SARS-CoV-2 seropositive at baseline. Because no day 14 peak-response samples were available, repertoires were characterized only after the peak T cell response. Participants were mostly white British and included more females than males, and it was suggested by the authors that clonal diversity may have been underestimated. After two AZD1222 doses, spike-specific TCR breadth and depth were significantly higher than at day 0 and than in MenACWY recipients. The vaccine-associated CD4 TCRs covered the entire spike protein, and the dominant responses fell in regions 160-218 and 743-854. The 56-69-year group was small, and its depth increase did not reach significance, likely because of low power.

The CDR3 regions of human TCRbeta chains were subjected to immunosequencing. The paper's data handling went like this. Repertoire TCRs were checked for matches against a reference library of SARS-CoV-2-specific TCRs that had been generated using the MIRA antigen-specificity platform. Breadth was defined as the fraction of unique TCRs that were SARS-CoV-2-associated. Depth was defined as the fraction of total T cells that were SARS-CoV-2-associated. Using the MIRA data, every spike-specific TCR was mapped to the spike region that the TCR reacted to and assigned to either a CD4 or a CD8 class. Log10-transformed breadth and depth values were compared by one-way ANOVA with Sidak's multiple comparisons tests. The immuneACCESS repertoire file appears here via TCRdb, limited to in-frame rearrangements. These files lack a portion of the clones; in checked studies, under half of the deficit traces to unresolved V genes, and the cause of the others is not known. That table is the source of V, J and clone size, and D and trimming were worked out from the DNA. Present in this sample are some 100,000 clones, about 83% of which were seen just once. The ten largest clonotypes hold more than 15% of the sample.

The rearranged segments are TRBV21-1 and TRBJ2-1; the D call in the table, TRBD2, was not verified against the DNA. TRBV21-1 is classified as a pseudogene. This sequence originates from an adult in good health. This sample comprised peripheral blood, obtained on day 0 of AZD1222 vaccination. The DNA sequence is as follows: TGTGCCAGCGATGGCACTAGCGGGGGAGACAATGAGCAGTTCTTC. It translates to CASDGTSGGDNEQFF.